The 2 T cell receptor beta chains presented below share a single source sample, sequenced in a study of T-cell memory formation after mild COVID-19. TCRdb re-called the 5' RACE reads through MiXCR, storing one row per CDR3 protein. The data show around 390,000 distinct CDR3 sequences, with around a sixth seen just once and about a fifth held by the top ten. Sequencing input: PBMCs or a T cell subset sorted from them (not recorded which). These receptors were taken from a man between 18 and 35 years old who had mild COVID-19 (a few samples of this study predate the infection). Cell type and time point are not known.

This clonotype was detected a few times. The rearrangement joins TRBV10-3 to TRBJ1-1; 9 nucleotides match TRBD1. Trimming removed 4 bases from V and 3 bases from J; junction bases left unmatched: 0. The CDR3 is 13 residues long. Germline loops: CDR1 ENHRY, CDR2 SYGVKD. CDR3 nucleotides: TGTGCCATCAGTGGGACAGGGGACACTGAAGCTTTCTTT. Its protein is CAISGTGDTEAFF.

This clonotype occurred once. This chain joins TRBV19 and TRBJ2-1; 10 bases line up with TRBD1. The CDR3 is made up of 15 amino acids. V gave up 6 bases and J gave up 6 bases; unmatched junction bases: 8. CDR1 and CDR2 from the germline V gene are LNHDA and SQIVND (reference sequence). CDR3 sequence reads: CASRWAGQGVNEQFF. The CDR3 DNA follows: TGTGCCAGTAGATGGGCTGGACAGGGGGTCAATGAGCAGTTCTTC.